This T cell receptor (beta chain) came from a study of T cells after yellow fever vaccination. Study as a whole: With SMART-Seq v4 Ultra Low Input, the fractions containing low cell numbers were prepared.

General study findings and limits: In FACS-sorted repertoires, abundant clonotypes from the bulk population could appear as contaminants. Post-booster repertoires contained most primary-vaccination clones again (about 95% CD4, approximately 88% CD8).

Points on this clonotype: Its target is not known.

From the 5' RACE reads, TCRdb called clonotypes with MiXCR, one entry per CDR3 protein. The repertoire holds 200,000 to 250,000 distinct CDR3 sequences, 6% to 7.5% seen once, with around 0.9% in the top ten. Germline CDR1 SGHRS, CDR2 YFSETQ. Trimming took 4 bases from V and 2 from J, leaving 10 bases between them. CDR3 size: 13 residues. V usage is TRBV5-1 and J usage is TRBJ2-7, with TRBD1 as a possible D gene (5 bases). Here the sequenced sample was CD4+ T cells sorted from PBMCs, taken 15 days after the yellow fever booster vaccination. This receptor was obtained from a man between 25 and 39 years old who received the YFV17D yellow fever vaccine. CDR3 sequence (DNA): TGCGCCAGCAGCCAGGGCCCAGCCTACGAGCAGTACTTC. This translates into CASSQGPAYEQYF.